What follows are 25 T cell receptor beta chains derived from one specimen sequenced in a study of blood T cell repertoires in COVID-19. Generated by immunoSEQ multiplex PCR, the TCRdb table keeps only in-frame clones and is missing some. The data contain under 300,000 clones, around nine tenths of them singletons. Sequencing was carried out using peripheral blood. All receptors come from a woman in her seventies with active or convalescent COVID-19.

The chain couples TRBV19 to TRBJ2-7; 10 bases are shared with TRBD1. Germline assignment: CDR1 LNHDA and CDR2 SQIVND (reference sequence). V trimming: 5 bases; J trimming: 6 bases; junction bases outside the gene matches: 10. The CDR3 runs 15 residues. CDR3 in DNA: TGTGCCAGTAGTCCGTATCGACAGGGGGCCGGCGAGCAGTACTTC. It is translated as CASSPYRQGAGEQYF.

This chain links TRBV14 with TRBJ1-4; D is unresolved. Germline V gene lookup returns CDR1 SGHDN and CDR2 FVKESK. Trimming removed 4 bases from V and 7 bases from J, with 13 bases in between. This CDR3 contains 14 residues. CDR3 residues: CASSPRVGGEKLFF. The DNA for the CDR3 is TGTGCCAGCAGCCCTAGAGTTGGCGGTGAAAAACTGTTTTTT.

J is TRBJ1-2 and V is TRBV6-6; D unresolved. V lost 7 bases and J 2 bases, leaving 11 bases between the germline ends. This CDR3 has 13 residues. In germline, CDR1 is MNHNY, CDR2 SVGAGI (reference sequence). CDR3 in amino acids: CASTEHPNYGYTF. The CDR3 DNA follows: TGTGCCAGCACCGAACATCCCAACTATGGCTACACCTTC.

In nucleotides, the CDR3 is TGTGCCAGCAGCAGTAGACAGTCAACTAATGAAAAACTGTTTTTT. Its protein product is CASSSRQSTNEKLFF. The chain recombines TRBV7-9 with TRBJ1-4; D is possibly TRBD1 (5 bases). The germline CDR1 and CDR2 sequences are SEHNR and FQNEAQ (reference sequence). The CDR3 extends over 15 amino acids. The ends were cut back, 5 bases at V and 0 bases at J, with 10 bases in the middle.

J is TRBJ2-1 and V is TRBV3-1 (or the pseudogene TRBV3-2); weak D call: TRBD2 (7 bases). Germline CDR1 is LGHDT and CDR2 is YNNKEL (reference sequence). With 1 base removed from V and 5 bases from J, the gap between germline ends came to 15 bases. The CDR3 has 16 residues. The CDR3 here is CASSQVGGGRNNEQFF. CDR3 nucleotides: TGTGCCAGCAGCCAAGTGGGCGGGGGCCGAAACAATGAGCAGTTCTTC.

J is TRBJ1-4 and V is TRBV5-4; no clear D gene. Per germline, CDR1 SGHNT and CDR2 YYREEE (reference sequence). The CDR3 has 14 residues. V was clipped by 2 bases and J by 0 bases, with 5 bases between them. The CDR3 DNA follows: TGTGCCAGCAGCTTTGGAGCAACTAATGAAAAACTGTTTTTT. Translation: CASSFGATNEKLFF.

The V call is TRBV7-6, the J call TRBJ2-7, with TRBD1 matching 10 bases. The germline V gene has CDR1 SGHVS and CDR2 FNYEAQ. The CDR3 is 15 residues long. V trimming: 8 bases; J trimming: 3 bases; junction bases outside the gene matches: 10. The DNA of the CDR3 is TGTGCCAGCGCCGTGGGACAGGGGAGAAACTACGAGCAGTACTTC. It is translated as CASAVGQGRNYEQYF.

The CDR3 here is CASSQDRVYGYTF. CDR3 nucleotides: TGTGCCAGCAGCCAAGACAGGGTCTATGGCTACACCTTC. This chain uses TRBV3-1 (or the pseudogene TRBV3-2) with TRBJ1-2, with a weak D call TRBD1 (5 bases). This CDR3 is 13 amino acids long. Germline V lookup: CDR1 LGHDT, CDR2 YNNKEL (reference sequence). V dropped 0 bases and J dropped 4 bases, with 6 bases sitting between them.

This sequence joins TRBV6-4 and TRBJ2-3, with TRBD2 identical over 12 bases. V trimming: 1 base; J trimming: 3 bases; junction bases outside the gene matches: 5. Germline CDR1 MRHNA, CDR2 SNTAGT. This CDR3 has 17 residues. The CDR3 DNA follows: TGTGCCAGCAGTGACTACCCCACTAGCGGGGGGACAGATACGCAGTATTTT. Its protein product is CASSDYPTSGGTDTQYF.

On this clone: Likely a read error: the CDR3 ends without its conserved phenylalanine or tryptophan. V and J are TRBV9 and TRBJ2-7; D uncertain. The CDR3 covers 14 residues. V was clipped by 0 bases and J by 6 bases, with 13 bases between them. Germline V CDR1 and CDR2: SGDLS, YYNGEE. CDR3 region: CASSVGSLLSEQYL. The DNA of the CDR3 is TGTGCCAGCAGCGTAGGGAGTCTCCTCTCCGAGCAGTACCTC.

This clone was seen a single time. Here the CDR3 reads CASRPTGNRENTEAFF. The CDR3 DNA sequence: TGCGCCAGCAGACCAACAGGGAATAGGGAAAACACTGAAGCTTTCTTT. This chain uses TRBV5-1 with TRBJ1-1; perhaps TRBD1 as D (6 bases). This CDR3 is built from 16 residues. Germline V CDR1 and CDR2: SGHRS, YFSETQ. V shed 5 bases and J shed 2 bases, with 19 bases lying between them.

V is TRBV5-8 and J is TRBJ1-2, with a weak D call TRBD1 (5 bases). Germline CDR1 SGHTS, CDR2 YDEGEE. Trimming pared 4 bases from V and 4 bases from J, leaving 11 bases between. The CDR3 is 13 amino acids. CDR3 coding DNA: TGTGCCAGCAGCCTACGGGGGGGCTATGGCTACACCTTC. Its protein is CASSLRGGYGYTF.

The chain carries TRBV6-4 and TRBJ2-1; tentative D call: TRBD1 (6 bases). V lost 3 bases and J 7 bases, leaving 10 bases between the germline ends. Germline CDR1 and CDR2: MRHNA and SNTAGT. There are 13 residues in the CDR3. CDR3 nucleotide sequence: TGTGCCAGCAGTGAACAGGGTGGGAATGAGCAGTTCTTC. This gives the protein CASSEQGGNEQFF.

The rearrangement links TRBV18 to TRBJ1-1; D possibly corresponds to TRBD1 (5 bases). V lost 6 bases, J lost 0 bases, and 11 bases lay in between. Germline lookup yields CDR1 KGHSH and CDR2 LQKENI. The CDR3 is 14 residues long. CDR3 coding DNA: TGTGCCAGCTCCCCCCAGGGAATGAACACTGAAGCTTTCTTT. Its protein product is CASSPQGMNTEAFF.

This clone was observed once. The chain recombines TRBV7-8 with TRBJ1-6; 8 nucleotides agree with TRBD1. The CDR3 consists of 13 residues. After removal of 4 bases from V and 11 bases from J, the junction contained 4 bases not matched to a gene. Germline CDR1 SGHVS, CDR2 FQNEAQ. As DNA, the CDR3 is TGTGCCAGCAGCTCAGGACAGGGCCCACCCCTCCACTTT. The encoded protein is CASSSGQGPPLHF.

The V gene is TRBV5-1, the J gene TRBJ1-4; D is undetermined. Germline V gene sequence: CDR1 SGHRS, CDR2 YFSETQ. The V end was cut by 4 bases, the J end by 0 bases, with 13 bases between. The CDR3 totals 16 residues. In nucleotides, the CDR3 is TGCGCCAGCAGCCCCCGCGCGATTACAACTAATGAAAAACTGTTTTTT. It translates to CASSPRAITTNEKLFF.

This chain links TRBV9 with TRBJ1-5, with 7 bases lining up with TRBD1. The CDR3 length is 15 residues. V was pared by 0 bases and J by 4 bases, with 4 bases of the junction left unmatched. Germline V gene data show CDR1 as SGDLS and CDR2 as YYNGEE. For the CDR3, the DNA is TGTGCCAGCAGCGTAGCGGCAGGGGGTAATCAGCCCCAGCATTTT. Encoded protein: CASSVAAGGNQPQHF.

This clone came up once. The CDR3 coding sequence is TGTGCCAGCAGTTACGGACAGGGTGGAAATGGCTACACCTTC. This translates into CASSYGQGGNGYTF. V gene TRBV6-2 or TRBV6-3 combines with J gene TRBJ1-2; 8 nucleotides match TRBD1. Germline CDR1 and CDR2: MNHEY and SVGEGT. The CDR3 is 14 amino acids. Trimming cost V 2 bases and J 6 bases; bases outside gene matches: 5.

The V gene is TRBV5-4, the J gene TRBJ1-2; 8 nucleotides align to TRBD1. V shed 0 bases, J shed 7 bases, and the junction held 8 bases outside the gene matches. This CDR3 has 15 residues. Germline V gene data show CDR1 as SGHNT and CDR2 as YYREEE (reference sequence). The CDR3 loop reads CASSLARQGAFGYTF. CDR3 nucleotide sequence: TGTGCCAGCAGCTTGGCCAGGCAGGGGGCTTTTGGCTACACCTTC.

This chain joins TRBV11-2 and TRBJ2-1; 9 bases line up with TRBD1. This CDR3 has 15 residues. CDR1 is SGHAT and CDR2 is FQNNGV in the germline V gene. Trimming took 5 bases from V and 8 from J; bases not matched to a gene: 10. CDR3 protein: CASSQLGTGSDEQFF. CDR3 DNA: TGTGCCAGCAGCCAACTCGGGACAGGGTCCGATGAGCAGTTCTTC.

The rearrangement joins TRBV4-2 to TRBJ2-1, with 9 bases matching TRBD2. Germline V gives CDR1 LGHNA, CDR2 YNFKEQ. The CDR3 length is 15 residues. Trimming removed 3 bases from V and 2 bases from J; junction bases left unmatched: 2. The DNA of the CDR3 is TGTGCCAGCAGCCATGCTAGCGGGGCCTACAATGAGCAGTTCTTC. It is translated as CASSHASGAYNEQFF.

The chain combines TRBV12-5 with TRBJ1-2; D gene uncertain. This CDR3 region has 16 residues. V was cut by 0 bases and J by 8 bases, with 19 bases left in between. Germline V gives CDR1 LGHNT, CDR2 FRNRAP. DNA of the CDR3: TGTGCTAGTGGTTTGGTACCCAATCACCGCGGTGAGGGCTACACCTTC. Translation gives CASGLVPNHRGEGYTF.

This chain joins TRBV24-1 and TRBJ2-3; 10 bases agree with TRBD1. The CDR3 is made up of 17 amino acids. The germline V gene has CDR1 KGHDR and CDR2 SFDVKD. The ends lost 3 bases at V and 5 bases at J; junction bases unmatched: 10. CDR3 in DNA: TGTGCCACCAGTGATCCTCGCCGACAGGGGGCGAGAGATACGCAGTATTTT. This translates into CATSDPRRQGARDTQYF.

Only one count was recorded for this clone. The chain carries TRBV18 and TRBJ1-1, with D possibly being TRBD1 (5 bases). Per germline, CDR1 KGHSH and CDR2 LQKENI. V was clipped by 4 bases and J by 8 bases, with 20 bases between them. The CDR3 loop spans 15 amino acids. The CDR3 sequence is CASSRQFLTGGEAFF. The CDR3 DNA sequence: TGTGCCAGCTCACGCCAATTCTTGACCGGGGGAGAAGCTTTCTTT.

The rearrangement joins TRBV18 to TRBJ1-1, with 8 bases identical to TRBD1. V shed 4 bases and J 7 bases; nucleotides not matched to a gene: 8. This CDR3 is 14 amino acids long. CDR1 is KGHSH, CDR2 LQKENI, per germline. The chain's CDR3 is CASSLGQGFVEAFF. CDR3 in DNA: TGTGCCAGCTCACTTGGACAGGGTTTCGTTGAAGCTTTCTTT.